These 17 T cell receptor beta chains share one sample of origin, sequenced in a study of early T cells in non-severe SARS-CoV-2 infection. From the 5' RACE reads, TCRdb called clonotypes with MiXCR, one entry per CDR3 protein. This sample carries about 110,000 distinct CDR3 sequences, roughly 10% of them seen once, and the ten largest clones take about 7.6%. Material for sequencing was whole blood. All receptors come from an adult who was a healthcare worker with PCR-confirmed SARS-CoV-2 infection or an uninfected control (not recorded which).

The chain recombines TRBV5-6 with TRBJ2-1, with D maybe TRBD2 (5 bases). The CDR3 is 17 residues long. V lost 2 bases and J lost 7, with 22 bases in between. CDR1 and CDR2 from the germline V gene are SGHDT and YYEEEE. The CDR3 loop is CASSFRLRESLRNEQFF. CDR3 DNA: TGTGCCAGCAGCTTCCGTCTTCGGGAATCCCTCCGGAATGAGCAGTTCTTC. Together with reference TRBV5-6 and TRBJ2-1, the CDR3 gives the full variable domain: DAGVTQSPTHLIKTRGQQVTLRCSPKSGHDTVSWYQQALGQGPQFIFQYYEEEERQRGNFPDRFSGHQFPNYSSELNVNALLLGDSALYLCASSFRLRESLRNEQFFGPGTRLTVL.

The rearrangement uses TRBV7-2 and TRBJ2-7, with D perhaps given as TRBD1 or TRBD2 (5 bases each). This CDR3 has 13 amino acids. Germline V lookup: CDR1 SGHTA, CDR2 FQGNSA. Trimming removed 4 bases from V and 3 bases from J, with 10 bases in between. The CDR3 coding sequence is TGTGCCAGCAGCTCGGGACCGGACTACGAGCAGTACTTC. This translates into CASSSGPDYEQYF.

This clonotype occurred many times. The chain is built from TRBV6-5 and TRBJ2-7, with unresolved D. Trimming shortened V by 8 bases and J by 2 bases, and 13 bases separated the two germline ends. The CDR3 has 13 amino acids. CDR1 and CDR2 from the germline V gene are MNHEY and SVGAGI. CDR3 sequence reads: CASSKPRTYEQYF. The CDR3 bases are TGTGCCAGCTCAAAACCCCGAACCTACGAGCAGTACTTC.

This clonotype occurred many times. In nucleotides, the CDR3 is TGCGCCAGCAGCTTGCGACTAGCGGACGAGCAGTACTTC. Translated, it gives CASSLRLADEQYF. J is TRBJ2-7 and V is TRBV5-1; 9 nucleotides align to TRBD2. With 1 base clipped from V and 5 bases from J, the junction kept 1 base outside the gene matches. The CDR3 consists of 13 residues. CDR1 and CDR2 from the germline V gene are SGHRS and YFSETQ. Filled out from reference TRBV5-1 and TRBJ2-7, the complete variable domain reads KAGVTQTPRYLIKTRGQQVTLSCSPISGHRSVSWYQQTPGQGLQFLFEYFSETQRNKGNFPGRFSGRQFSNSRSEMNVSTLELGDSALYLCASSLRLADEQYFGPGTRLTVT.

This chain links TRBV6-5 with TRBJ2-3; D may be TRBD1 or TRBD2 (6 bases each). The ends were cut back, 5 bases at V and 0 bases at J, with 12 bases in the middle. This CDR3 is 15 amino acids long. Looked up from germline, CDR1 is MNHEY and CDR2 is SVGAGI. The CDR3 bases are TGTGCCAGCAGTCGCGGGACACCTAGCACAGATACGCAGTATTTT. Translation: CASSRGTPSTDTQYF.

This clonotype is a singleton in its sample. Just one base apart from a much larger clone, this may be a read error. The genes are TRBV12-3 or TRBV12-4 and TRBJ2-1; D assignment may be TRBD1 or TRBD2 (5 bases each). Trimming pared 6 bases from V and 7 bases from J, leaving 19 bases between. This CDR3 contains 15 residues. The CDR3 nucleotides read TGTGCCAGCAGCAAAATCCGGGACCCCTTTAATGAGCAGTTCTTC. This gives the protein CASSKIRDPFNEQFF.

This clonotype was detected a few times. The genes are TRBV12-3 or TRBV12-4 and TRBJ2-7; TRBD2 matches 8 bases. The CDR3 contains 15 residues. J was trimmed by 3 bases and V by 3 bases; bases with no gene match: 7. The chain's CDR3 is CASSFGLAGFYEQYF. The CDR3 DNA sequence: TGTGCCAGCAGTTTTGGGCTAGCGGGCTTCTACGAGCAGTACTTC.

This clonotype showed up many times. The chain employs TRBV11-2 and TRBJ2-1, with 8 bases lining up with TRBD2. This CDR3 contains 16 residues. The germline gives CDR1 SGHAT, CDR2 FQNNGV. V dropped 3 bases and J dropped 6; count of bases not matched to a gene: 10. DNA of the CDR3: TGTGCCAGCAGCTTTGTGAGCGGGAGAGGAGGCAATGAGCAGTTCTTC. It codes for CASSFVSGRGGNEQFF.

The chain has TRBV4-1 and TRBJ2-1; 10 nucleotides align to TRBD2. Unmatched junction bases numbered 9, after V lost 8 bases and J lost 8 bases. Looked up from germline, CDR1 is MGHRA and CDR2 is YSYEKL. CDR3 length equals 14 residues. The CDR3 spells CASRGIAGGYEQFF. CDR3 DNA sequence: TGCGCCAGCCGGGGCATAGCGGGAGGTTATGAGCAGTTCTTC.

This chain links TRBV20-1 with TRBJ1-1; 7 bases map to TRBD1. V dropped 2 bases and J dropped 8; count of bases not matched to a gene: 5. The length of the CDR3 is 12 residues. CDR1 and CDR2 from the germline V gene are DFQATT and SNEGSKA (reference sequence). The CDR3 bases are TGCAGTGCTAGACCGGGACAGCAAGAAGCTTTCTTT. Protein: CSARPGQQEAFF.

This clonotype was seen at least ten times. The chain recombines TRBV11-2 with TRBJ2-1, with 8 positions matching TRBD2. Per the germline V gene, CDR1 is SGHAT and CDR2 is FQNNGV. The CDR3 is made up of 18 amino acids. Trimming removed 4 bases from V and 4 bases from J; junction bases left unmatched: 15. The CDR3 loop reads CASSSRQVSLAGYNEQFF. In DNA, the CDR3 is TGTGCCAGCAGCTCAAGACAGGTCTCGTTAGCGGGATACAATGAGCAGTTCTTC.

V usage is TRBV20-1 and J usage is TRBJ1-1; TRBD1 aligns across 11 bases. J gave up 1 base and V 5 bases, and 6 bases lay outside the gene matches. CDR1 and CDR2 (germline): DFQATT, SNEGSKA (reference sequence). The CDR3 length is 15 residues. The CDR3 DNA follows: TGCAGTGCTGAAGGACAGGGGGCTCAGAACACTGAAGCTTTCTTT. It specifies CSAEGQGAQNTEAFF.

This clonotype was seen a handful of times. CDR3 nucleotide sequence: TGTGCCAGCAGCTTAGTCCCCCCGGGACAGGGCCAAGAGACCCAGTACTTC. Its protein is CASSLVPPGQGQETQYF. The chain joins TRBV7-6 to TRBJ2-5; 9 bases align to TRBD1. There are 17 residues in the CDR3. The trim removed 1 base at V and 1 base at J, leaving 7 bases unmatched. The germline gives CDR1 SGHVS, CDR2 FNYEAQ.

This clonotype was counted between two and nine times. This sequence joins TRBV9 and TRBJ1-4, with D unclear. V lost 1 base to trimming and J lost 4 bases, with 11 bases between them. Germline assignment: CDR1 SGDLS and CDR2 YYNGEE. This CDR3 is 15 amino acids long. The CDR3 DNA reads as TGTGCCAGCAGCGTATCGAACGGGGATAATGAAAAACTGTTTTTT. Amino acids: CASSVSNGDNEKLFF.

This clonotype appeared a few times. This chain uses TRBV28 with TRBJ2-5; D gene uncertain. Germline loops: CDR1 MDHEN, CDR2 SYDVKM. V shed 5 bases and J shed 3 bases, with 10 bases lying between them. The CDR3 length is 13 residues. This CDR3 is CASSDSDEETQYF. Written as DNA, the CDR3 is TGTGCCAGCAGTGACTCAGATGAAGAGACCCAGTACTTC.

In this sample, this clonotype turned up many times. V is TRBV4-3 and J is TRBJ2-6; D tentatively reads TRBD1 or TRBD2 (6 bases each). Trimming left V 0 bases short and J 2 bases short, with 14 bases between. The V gene's germline CDR1 is LGHNA and CDR2 YSLEER. The CDR3 length is 18 residues. CDR3 sequence: CASSQDPPGEAGANVLTF. CDR3 sequence (DNA): TGCGCCAGCAGCCAAGATCCCCCAGGGGAGGCTGGGGCCAACGTCCTGACTTTC.

This clonotype appeared many times. The chain joins TRBV11-2 to TRBJ2-7; TRBD2 matches 10 bases. V lost 4 bases and J lost 3; bases outside the gene matches: 3. CDR1 and CDR2 (germline): SGHAT, FQNNGV. The CDR3 consists of 14 residues. CDR3 protein: CASSYTSGNYEQYF. The DNA of the CDR3 is TGTGCCAGCAGCTATACTAGCGGGAACTACGAGCAGTACTTC.